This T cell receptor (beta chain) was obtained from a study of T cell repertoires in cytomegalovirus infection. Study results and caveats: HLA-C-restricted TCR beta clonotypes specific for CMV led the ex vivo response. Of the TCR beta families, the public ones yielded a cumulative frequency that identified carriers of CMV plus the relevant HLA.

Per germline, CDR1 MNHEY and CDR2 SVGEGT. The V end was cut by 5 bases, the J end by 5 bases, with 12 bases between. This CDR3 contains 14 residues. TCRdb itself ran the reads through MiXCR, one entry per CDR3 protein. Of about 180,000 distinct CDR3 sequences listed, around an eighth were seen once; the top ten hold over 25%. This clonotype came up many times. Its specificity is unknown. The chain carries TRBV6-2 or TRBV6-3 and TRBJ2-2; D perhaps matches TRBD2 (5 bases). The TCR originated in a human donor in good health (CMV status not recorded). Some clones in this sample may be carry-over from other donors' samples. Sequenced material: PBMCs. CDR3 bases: TGTGCCAGCAGTCTAAGGCGGGCAACCGGGGAGCTGTTTTTT. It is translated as CASSLRRATGELFF.